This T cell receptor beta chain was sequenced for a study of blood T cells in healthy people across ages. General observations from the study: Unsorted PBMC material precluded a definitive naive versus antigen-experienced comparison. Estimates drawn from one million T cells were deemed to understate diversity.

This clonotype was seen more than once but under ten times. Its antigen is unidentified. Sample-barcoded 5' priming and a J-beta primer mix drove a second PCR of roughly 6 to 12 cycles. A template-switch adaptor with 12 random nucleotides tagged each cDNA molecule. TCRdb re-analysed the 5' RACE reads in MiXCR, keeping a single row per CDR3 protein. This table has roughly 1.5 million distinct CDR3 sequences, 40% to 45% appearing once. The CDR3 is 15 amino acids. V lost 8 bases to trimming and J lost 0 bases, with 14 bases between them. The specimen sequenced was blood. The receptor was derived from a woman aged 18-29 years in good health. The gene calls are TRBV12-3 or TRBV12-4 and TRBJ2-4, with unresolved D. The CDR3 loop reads CASGKAQLAKNIQYF. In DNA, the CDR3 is TGTGCCAGCGGGAAAGCACAGTTAGCCAAAAACATTCAGTACTTC.